The 20 T cell receptor beta chains below were found in one sample sequenced in a study of beta chain features in type 1 diabetes. Isolated RNA was reverse transcribed in full, so expressed TCRB transcripts were sequenced. Using immunoSEQ multiplex PCR, the repertoire was profiled, and TCRdb retains in-frame clones only, with some absent. The sample holds 350,000 to 450,000 clones, more than 11% seen once. Sample: naive CD4+ T cells from blood. The receptors were sampled from a man aged 30-40 years in good health.

This chain links TRBV29-1 with TRBJ2-3; D possibly corresponds to TRBD2 (6 bases). V was shortened by 7 bases and J by 2 bases, with 19 bases between the two germline ends. From germline, CDR1 is SQVTM and CDR2 ANQGSEA. This CDR3 region has 15 residues. The CDR3 DNA sequence: TGCAGCGCGGGACGCGGGGAAGGAGTCACAGATACGCAGTATTTT. This translates into CSAGRGEGVTDTQYF.

The J gene is TRBJ2-5, the V gene TRBV19; 9 bases agree with TRBD1. CDR3 length: 13 residues. Germline loops: CDR1 LNHDA, CDR2 SQIVND (reference sequence). The trim removed 9 bases at V and 3 bases at J, leaving 5 bases unmatched. CDR3 DNA: TGTGCCAGCCGGGGGACAGGGAAAGAGACCCAGTACTTC. The encoded protein is CASRGTGKETQYF.

This chain links TRBV4-1 with TRBJ1-1; unclear D gene. Trimming removed 7 bases from V and 7 bases from J, with 16 bases in between. The CDR3 loop spans 13 amino acids. The germline CDR1 and CDR2 sequences are MGHRA and YSYEKL. The CDR3 DNA reads TGCGCCAGCAACCGAGCAGCCGGAGGTGAAGCTTTCTTT. The encoded protein is CASNRAAGGEAFF.

The chain uses TRBV7-2 and TRBJ2-7; D unclear. CDR3 size: 12 residues. Trimming stripped 1 base from V and 7 bases from J, with 8 bases between. Per the germline V gene, CDR1 is SGHTA and CDR2 is FQGNSA. CDR3 nucleotide sequence: TGTGCCAGCAGCTTAGGGGCGGTAGAGCAGTACTTC. This encodes CASSLGAVEQYF.

The chain recombines TRBV27 with TRBJ2-5; 8 nucleotides align to TRBD2. V dropped 4 bases and J dropped 1; count of bases not matched to a gene: 8. The CDR3 sequence is 16 residues long. CDR1 MNHEY and CDR2 SMNVEV come from the germline V gene (reference sequence). The CDR3 reads CASSSSGGGLQETQYF. The CDR3 region has the DNA TGTGCCAGCAGTTCCTCGGGAGGGGGACTCCAAGAGACCCAGTACTTC.

Concerning this clone itself: The junction shows a germline mismatch at one end, possibly a read error. The chain links TRBV29-1 to TRBJ2-1, with 12 bases aligning to TRBD2. The CDR3 spans 15 residues. CDR1 and CDR2 from the germline V gene are SQVTM and ANQGSEA. The CDR3 DNA reads as TGCAGCGTAGAAGATCTAGCGGGGGGGCCGAATGAGCAGTTCTTC. Its protein is CSVEDLAGGPNEQFF.

This clone has a handful of counts. The chain carries TRBV10-3 and TRBJ1-1, with 8 bases fitting TRBD1. Trimming at V came to 6 bases and at J to 1 base, leaving 4 bases not matched to a gene. This CDR3 comprises 14 residues. Germline loops: CDR1 ENHRY, CDR2 SYGVKD. The CDR3 DNA reads TGTGCCATCAGGGACAGGGAGGAGAACACTGAAGCTTTCTTT. It specifies CAIRDREENTEAFF.

The gene calls are TRBV7-2 and TRBJ2-5, with no clear D. CDR1 SGHTA and CDR2 FQGNSA come from the germline V gene. The CDR3 is 13 amino acids. V was clipped by 1 base and J by 7 bases, with 10 bases between them. CDR3 region: CASSLGVETTQYF. Written as DNA, the CDR3 is TGTGCCAGCAGCTTAGGGGTGGAAACGACCCAGTACTTC.

The chain employs TRBV5-1 and TRBJ2-1; D is ambiguous. In germline, CDR1 is SGHRS, CDR2 YFSETQ. CDR3 length: 13 residues. V lost 4 bases and J 7 bases, leaving 12 bases between the germline ends. DNA of the CDR3: TGCGCCAGCAGCCCTGGAATAGGGAATGAGCAGTTCTTC. This encodes CASSPGIGNEQFF.

This clone was recorded a few times. The gene calls are TRBV11-2 and TRBJ2-3; D gene ambiguous. CDR1 and CDR2 from the germline V gene are SGHAT and FQNNGV. CDR3 length equals 11 residues. V was shortened by 8 bases and J by 3 bases, with 6 bases between the two germline ends. This CDR3 is CASAPTDTQYF. CDR3 DNA: TGTGCCAGCGCTCCGACAGATACGCAGTATTTT.

The rearrangement links TRBV28 to TRBJ1-1; no clear D gene. This CDR3 has 12 amino acids. The ends were cut back, 10 bases at V and 4 bases at J, with 13 bases in the middle. Looked up from germline, CDR1 is MDHEN and CDR2 is SYDVKM. In DNA form, the CDR3 reads TGTGCCACCGCGGAGAGATCCACTGAAGCTTTCTTT. This sequence encodes CATAERSTEAFF. Full variable domain (missing parts from reference TRBV28 and TRBJ1-1): DVKVTQSSRYLVKRTGEKVFLECVQDMDHENMFWYRQDPGLGLRLIYFSYDVKMKEKGDIPEGYSVSREKKERFSLILESASTNQTSMYLCATAERSTEAFFGQGTRLTVV.

There are a few counts of this clone. The V gene is TRBV7-9, the J gene TRBJ2-7; no reliable D call. In germline, CDR1 is SEHNR, CDR2 FQNEAQ (reference sequence). V lost 1 base to trimming and J lost 2 bases, with 9 bases between them. This CDR3 has 14 residues. As DNA, the CDR3 is TGTGCCAGCAGCTTAGGGTCGGAGCCCTACGAGCAGTACGTC. Its protein product is CASSLGSEPYEQYV.

This clone showed up just a few times. V is TRBV14 and J is TRBJ1-5, with 8 bases that match TRBD1. The junction had 2 bases not matched to a gene; V was cut back by 4 bases and J by 6 bases. The germline V gene encodes CDR1 SGHDN and CDR2 FVKESK. There are 13 residues in the CDR3. Here the CDR3 reads CASSRDRGQPQHF. CDR3 sequence (DNA): TGTGCCAGCAGCCGAGACAGGGGTCAGCCCCAGCATTTT.

This chain links TRBV29-1 with TRBJ2-1; 13 bases agree with TRBD2. V lost 7 bases, J lost 0 bases, and 9 bases stayed unmatched. Germline V gives CDR1 SQVTM, CDR2 ANQGSEA. The CDR3 has 17 residues. The CDR3 DNA follows: TGCAGCGGGGCTGGGACTAGCGGGACCACCTCCTACAATGAGCAGTTCTTC. Translated, it gives CSGAGTSGTTSYNEQFF.

The sample holds a few counts of this clone. Other DNA sequences in the same sample also yield this CDR3. The chain uses TRBV14 and TRBJ2-5, with D unresolved. Germline values: CDR1 SGHDN, CDR2 FVKESK. Trimming took 1 base from V and 1 from J, leaving 1 base between them. The CDR3 contains 12 residues. This CDR3 reads CASSQVQETQYF. CDR3 bases: TGTGCCAGCAGCCAAGTCCAAGAGACCCAGTACTTC.

This chain joins TRBV4-3 and TRBJ2-6; 10 nucleotides agree with TRBD2. With 4 bases clipped from V and 0 bases from J, the junction kept 3 bases outside the gene matches. There are 17 residues in the CDR3. Per germline, CDR1 LGHNA and CDR2 YSLEER. The CDR3 sequence: CASSLGTSASGANVLTF. The CDR3 nucleotides are TGCGCCAGCAGCCTAGGGACTAGCGCCTCTGGGGCCAACGTCCTGACTTTC.

This clone has only a few counts. V gene TRBV10-3 combines with J gene TRBJ2-7, with TRBD2 as a possible D gene (6 bases). The CDR3 totals 14 residues. V was trimmed by 2 bases and J by 6 bases, leaving 14 bases between them. Germline V gives CDR1 ENHRY, CDR2 SYGVKD. CDR3 residues: CAISEPEPGGEQYF. The CDR3 bases are TGTGCCATCAGTGAGCCCGAGCCCGGGGGCGAGCAGTACTTC.

This clone was detected ten times or more. The sample carries other DNA sequences with the same CDR3. Written as DNA, the CDR3 is TGTGCCACCAGCAGAGGCGGTCGGGGTGCTGGGGCCAACGTCCTGACTTTC. Its protein is CATSRGGRGAGANVLTF. The V call is TRBV15, the J call TRBJ2-6; TRBD2 might be the D (5 bases). Germline V gives CDR1 LNHNV, CDR2 YYDKDF (reference sequence). This CDR3 region has 17 residues. Trimming took 1 base from V and 2 from J, leaving 12 bases between them.

The V and J genes are TRBV2 and TRBJ2-1; the match to TRBD1 covers 10 bases. CDR1 and CDR2 (germline): SNHLY, FYNNEI. V was pared by 7 bases and J by 5 bases, with 8 bases of the junction left unmatched. The CDR3 is 15 residues long. The CDR3 nucleotides are TGTGCCAGCAAGTGGGGACAGGGGACCCACAATGAGCAGTTCTTC. As protein: CASKWGQGTHNEQFF.

In its sample, this clone was seen a few times. The chain links TRBV19 to TRBJ2-3; D is unclear. The germline gives CDR1 LNHDA, CDR2 SQIVND (reference sequence). V lost 3 bases and J lost 2, with 18 bases in between. The CDR3 runs to 17 residues. The CDR3 reads CASSISSSTPNTDTQYF. The CDR3 DNA is TGTGCCAGTAGTATCTCGTCTTCGACTCCTAACACAGATACGCAGTATTTT.